This TCR beta chain was found in a study of T cells after yellow fever vaccination (dated by TCRdb to the late 2010s). In the study overall: The SMART-Seq v4 Ultra Low Input RNA kit was used to prepare libraries from fractions with low cell numbers. Bulk TCR alpha and beta repertoires were sequenced longitudinally to track T-cell clones before and after primary and booster YFV17D yellow fever vaccination. Two healthy male donors, one aged 18 to 30 and one aged 30 to 39 years, were included in the cohort. Blood samples were taken at several timepoints before and after primary and secondary immunization, and bulk PBMC replicates and cell subsets were isolated.

Here is what the overall study found, with its caveats: The secondary T-cell response was weaker than the primary response but faster, peaking on day 5 instead of day 15. After the booster, most clones that had expanded after primary vaccination were detected again (around 95% of CD4 and roughly 86% of CD8), suggesting broad maintenance of memory. Computational filtering was required because FACS-sorted repertoires could contain abundant contaminating clonotypes from the bulk population. The study included only a couple of donors, which limits how far the findings can be generalized. A small share of clonotypes was detected in both CD4 and CD8 compartments, with the overlap likely arising from convergent recombination.

Germline trimming amounts to 3 bases on V and 1 base on J, with 7 as the count of junction bases outside the gene matches. CDR3 length: 16 amino acids, cysteine to phenylalanine. The only DNA kept is the CDR3, 48 bases in frame from the first base. The treatment or condition label here, explained by the study, means: live attenuated yellow fever vaccine strain. At every blood-draw timepoint, two biological replicates of bulk PBMCs were collected. A standard Ficoll-Paque protocol was used to isolate PBMCs from peripheral blood. TriZol was used to extract RNA from bulk PBMCs, from CD4 and CD8 fractions, and from dextramer-positive and dextramer-negative fractions. TCR cDNA was synthesized by 5'RACE template switching, through which a universal primer site and unique molecular identifiers were introduced. Priming for cDNA synthesis came from both the TCR alpha and TCR beta constant segments. Two PCR steps were used to amplify libraries, with sample barcodes and sequencing adapters being added in the second step. Sequencing of libraries was done on Illumina HiSeq 2500 (2x100 bp) or NovaSeq (2x150 bp). For the original study's pipeline: MIGEC was used to demultiplex reads and collapse the reads into UMI consensus sequences, and MiXCR was used for V(D)J alignment. Vaccine-responding clonotypes were identified with edgeR using replicate PBMC samples, with FDR below 0.01 and a log2 fold change above 5 up to day 15 being required. Each bulk clonotype received a CD4 or CD8 identity based on whether the sequenced CD4 or CD8 repertoire contained that clonotype at higher abundance. The public reads were quality trimmed at Q25 with fastp and then assembled into clones with MiXCR by TCRdb, keeping productive beta chains. Rows matching on CDR3 protein sequence are summarized as one entry with the most common DNA and genes. TCRdb, rather than the study authors, made the V and J calls. The sample yields around 350,000 distinct CDR3 sequences; 6.2% were counted once. Of the sample, approximately 16% is held by the ten largest clones.

Comments on this clonotype: Its antigen has not been determined. Base qualities are not at hand, and no much larger clone is one base apart.

The receptor was isolated from a man under 40 who received the YFV17D yellow fever vaccine. The sequence joins TRBV12-3 or TRBV12-4 to TRBJ2-7; TRBD2 matches 9 bases in the middle. Here the sequenced sample was PBMCs, taken 5 days after the yellow fever booster vaccination. The nucleotide sequence reads TGTGCCAGCAGTTTTGTAGCGGGAGAGGCTTCCTACGAGCAGTACTTC. It specifies CASSFVAGEASYEQYF.